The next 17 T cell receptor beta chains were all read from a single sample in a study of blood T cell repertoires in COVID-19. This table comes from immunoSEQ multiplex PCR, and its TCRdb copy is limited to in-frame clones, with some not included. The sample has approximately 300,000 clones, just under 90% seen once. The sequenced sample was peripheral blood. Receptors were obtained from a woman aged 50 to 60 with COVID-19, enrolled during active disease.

CDR3 sequence: CSVEWGNSYEQYF. CDR3 nucleotide sequence: TGCAGCGTTGAGTGGGGCAACTCCTACGAGCAGTACTTC. The chain recombines TRBV29-1 with TRBJ2-7; tentatively, D is TRBD1 (5 bases). Germline V gene sequence: CDR1 SQVTM, CDR2 ANQGSEA. Trimming took off 3 bases at V and 0 bases at J, with 9 bases between the two ends. CDR3 length equals 13 residues.

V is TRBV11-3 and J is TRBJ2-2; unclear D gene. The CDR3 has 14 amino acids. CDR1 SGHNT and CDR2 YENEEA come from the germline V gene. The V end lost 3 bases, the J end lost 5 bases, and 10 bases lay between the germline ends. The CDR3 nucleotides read TGTGCCAGCAGCTTTATGACTGTTACCGGGGAGCTGTTTTTT. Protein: CASSFMTVTGELFF.

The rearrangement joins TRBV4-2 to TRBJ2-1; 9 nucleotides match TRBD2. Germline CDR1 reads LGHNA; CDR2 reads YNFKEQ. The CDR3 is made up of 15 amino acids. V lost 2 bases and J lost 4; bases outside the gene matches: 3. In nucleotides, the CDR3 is TGTGCCAGCAGCCAACTAGCGGGAATATACAATGAGCAGTTCTTC. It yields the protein CASSQLAGIYNEQFF.

The chain's CDR3 is CAWTGGYETEAFF. The CDR3 bases are TGTGCCTGGACAGGGGGCTATGAAACTGAAGCTTTCTTT. This chain joins TRBV30 and TRBJ1-1; 8 bases map to TRBD1. Germline lookup yields CDR1 GTSNPN and CDR2 SVGIG (reference sequence). With 4 bases clipped from V and 5 bases from J, the junction kept 6 bases outside the gene matches. There are 13 residues in the CDR3.

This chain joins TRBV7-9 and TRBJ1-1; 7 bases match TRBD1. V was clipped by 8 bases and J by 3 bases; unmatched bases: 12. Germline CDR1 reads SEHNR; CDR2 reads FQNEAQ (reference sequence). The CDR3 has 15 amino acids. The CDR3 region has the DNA TGTGCCAGCGTTAGATTGGCAACAGGGGACACTGAAGCTTTCTTT. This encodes CASVRLATGDTEAFF.

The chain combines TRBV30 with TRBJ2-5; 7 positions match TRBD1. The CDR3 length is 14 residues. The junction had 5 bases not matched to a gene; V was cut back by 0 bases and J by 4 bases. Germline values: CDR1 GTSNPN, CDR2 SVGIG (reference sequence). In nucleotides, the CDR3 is TGTGCCTGGAGTGTAATTACAGGGGCAGAGACCCAGTACTTC. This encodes CAWSVITGAETQYF.

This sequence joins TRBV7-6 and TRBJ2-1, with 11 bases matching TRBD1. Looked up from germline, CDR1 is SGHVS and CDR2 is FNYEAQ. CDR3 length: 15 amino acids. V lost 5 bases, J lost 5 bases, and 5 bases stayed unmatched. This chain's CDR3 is CASSPGTGGNNEQFF. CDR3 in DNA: TGTGCCAGCAGCCCCGGGACAGGGGGTAACAATGAGCAGTTCTTC.

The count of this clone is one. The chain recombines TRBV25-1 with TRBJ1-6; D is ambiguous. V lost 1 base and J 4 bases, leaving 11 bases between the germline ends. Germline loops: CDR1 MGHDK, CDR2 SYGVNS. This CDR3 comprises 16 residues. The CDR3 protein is CASSESLTPYNSPLHF. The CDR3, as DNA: TGTGCCAGCAGTGAATCTTTGACACCTTATAATTCACCCCTCCACTTT.

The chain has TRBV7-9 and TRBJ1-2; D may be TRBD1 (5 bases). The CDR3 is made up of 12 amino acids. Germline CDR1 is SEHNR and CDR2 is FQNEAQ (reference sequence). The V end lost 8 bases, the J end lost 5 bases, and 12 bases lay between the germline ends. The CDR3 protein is CASGLGQYGYTF. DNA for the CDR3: TGTGCCAGCGGTCTGGGGCAATATGGCTACACCTTC.

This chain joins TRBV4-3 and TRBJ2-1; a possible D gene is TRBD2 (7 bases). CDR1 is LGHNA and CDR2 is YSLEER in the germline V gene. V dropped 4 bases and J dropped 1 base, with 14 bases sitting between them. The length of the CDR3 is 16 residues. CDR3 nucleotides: TGCGCCAGCAGCCCGAACGCGGGGGCTTCCTACAATGAGCAGTTCTTC. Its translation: CASSPNAGASYNEQFF.

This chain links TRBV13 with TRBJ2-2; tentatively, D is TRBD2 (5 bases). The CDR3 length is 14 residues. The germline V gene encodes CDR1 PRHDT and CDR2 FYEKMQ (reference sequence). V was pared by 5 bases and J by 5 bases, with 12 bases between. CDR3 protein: CASSREGGTGELFF. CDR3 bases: TGTGCCAGCAGCCGAGAGGGCGGGACCGGGGAGCTGTTTTTT. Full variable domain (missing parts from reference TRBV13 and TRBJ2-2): AAGVIQSPRHLIKEKRETATLKCYPIPRHDTVYWYQQGPGQDPQFLISFYEKMQSDKGSIPDRFSAQQFSDYHSELNMSSLELGDSALYFCASSREGGTGELFFGEGSRLTVL.

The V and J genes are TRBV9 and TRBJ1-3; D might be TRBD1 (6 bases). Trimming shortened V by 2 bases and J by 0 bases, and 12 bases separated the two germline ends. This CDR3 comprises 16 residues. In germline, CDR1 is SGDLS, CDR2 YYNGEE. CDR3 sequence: CASSVLEGGSGNTIYF. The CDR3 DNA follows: TGTGCCAGCAGCGTGTTAGAAGGGGGCTCTGGAAACACCATATATTTT.

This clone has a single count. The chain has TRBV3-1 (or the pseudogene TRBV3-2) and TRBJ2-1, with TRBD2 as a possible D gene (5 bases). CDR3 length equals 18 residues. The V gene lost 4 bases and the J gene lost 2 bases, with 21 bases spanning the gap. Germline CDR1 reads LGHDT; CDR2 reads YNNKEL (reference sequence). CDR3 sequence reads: CASSRRWSGRSAYNEQFF. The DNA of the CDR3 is TGTGCCAGCAGCCGACGATGGTCGGGGAGAAGTGCCTACAATGAGCAGTTCTTC.

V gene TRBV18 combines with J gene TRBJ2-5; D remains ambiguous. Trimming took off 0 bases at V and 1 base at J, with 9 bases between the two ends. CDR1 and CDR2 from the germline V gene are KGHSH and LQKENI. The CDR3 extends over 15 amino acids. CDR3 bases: TGTGCCAGCTCACCACCGATAACAGCCCAAGAGACCCAGTACTTC. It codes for CASSPPITAQETQYF.

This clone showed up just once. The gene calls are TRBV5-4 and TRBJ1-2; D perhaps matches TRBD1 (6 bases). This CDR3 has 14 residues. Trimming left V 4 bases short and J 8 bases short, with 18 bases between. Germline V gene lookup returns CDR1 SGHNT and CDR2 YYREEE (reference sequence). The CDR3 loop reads CASSPASGDWGYTF. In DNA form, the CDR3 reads TGTGCCAGCAGCCCGGCGTCAGGGGATTGGGGCTACACCTTC.

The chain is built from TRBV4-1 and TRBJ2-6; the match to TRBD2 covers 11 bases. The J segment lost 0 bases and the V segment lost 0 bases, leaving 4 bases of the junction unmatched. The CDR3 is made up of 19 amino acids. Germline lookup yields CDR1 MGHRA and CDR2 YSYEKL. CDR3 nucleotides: TGCGCCAGCAGCCAAGATAGGGGACTAGCGGACTCTGGGGCCAACGTCCTGACTTTC. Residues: CASSQDRGLADSGANVLTF.

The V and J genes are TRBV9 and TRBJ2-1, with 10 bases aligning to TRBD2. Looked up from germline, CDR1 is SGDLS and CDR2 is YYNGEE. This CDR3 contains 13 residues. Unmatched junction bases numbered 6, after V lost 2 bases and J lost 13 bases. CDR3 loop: CASSVHTSGKQFF. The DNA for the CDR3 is TGTGCCAGCAGCGTTCACACTAGCGGGAAACAGTTCTTC.